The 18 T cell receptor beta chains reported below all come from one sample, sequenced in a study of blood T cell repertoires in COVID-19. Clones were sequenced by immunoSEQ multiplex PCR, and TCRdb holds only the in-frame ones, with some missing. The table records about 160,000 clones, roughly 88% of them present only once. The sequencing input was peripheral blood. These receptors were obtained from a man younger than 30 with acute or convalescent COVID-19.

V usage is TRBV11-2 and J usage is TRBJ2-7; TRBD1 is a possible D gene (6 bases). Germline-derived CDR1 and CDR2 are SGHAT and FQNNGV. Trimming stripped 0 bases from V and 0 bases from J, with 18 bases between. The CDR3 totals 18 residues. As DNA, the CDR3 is TGTGCCAGCAGCTTAGACCTACCCGGGACAACGAGCTCCTACGAGCAGTACTTC. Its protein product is CASSLDLPGTTSSYEQYF. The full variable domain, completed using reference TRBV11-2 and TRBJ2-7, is EAGVAQSPRYKIIEKRQSVAFWCNPISGHATLYWYQQILGQGPKLLIQFQNNGVVDDSQLPKDRFSAERLKGVDSTLKIQPAKLEDSAVYLCASSLDLPGTTSSYEQYFGPGTRLTVT.

For the CDR3, the DNA is TGCGCCAGCAGGAGGGGGCAGGCAGGGTACAATGAGCAGTTCTTC. Its protein product is CASRRGQAGYNEQFF. The chain is built from TRBV5-1 and TRBJ2-1; 7 bases map to TRBD1. Germline assignment: CDR1 SGHRS and CDR2 YFSETQ. The J segment lost 4 bases and the V segment lost 5 bases, leaving 9 bases of the junction unmatched. There are 15 residues in the CDR3.

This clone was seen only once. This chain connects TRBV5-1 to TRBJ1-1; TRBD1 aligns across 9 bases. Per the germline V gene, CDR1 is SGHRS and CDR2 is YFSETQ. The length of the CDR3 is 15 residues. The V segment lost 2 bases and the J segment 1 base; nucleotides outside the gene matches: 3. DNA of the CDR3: TGCGCCAGCAGCTTTAACAGGGGGCCGAACACTGAAGCTTTCTTT. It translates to CASSFNRGPNTEAFF. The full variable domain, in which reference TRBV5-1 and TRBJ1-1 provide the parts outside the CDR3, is KAGVTQTPRYLIKTRGQQVTLSCSPISGHRSVSWYQQTPGQGLQFLFEYFSETQRNKGNFPGRFSGRQFSNSRSEMNVSTLELGDSALYLCASSFNRGPNTEAFFGQGTRLTVV.

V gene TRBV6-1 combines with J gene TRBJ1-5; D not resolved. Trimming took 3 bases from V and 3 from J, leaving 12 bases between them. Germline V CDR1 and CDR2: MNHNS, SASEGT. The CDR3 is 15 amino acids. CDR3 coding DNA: TGTGCCAGCAGTGAGGGCTGGGGAGACAATCAGCCCCAGCATTTT. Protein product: CASSEGWGDNQPQHF.

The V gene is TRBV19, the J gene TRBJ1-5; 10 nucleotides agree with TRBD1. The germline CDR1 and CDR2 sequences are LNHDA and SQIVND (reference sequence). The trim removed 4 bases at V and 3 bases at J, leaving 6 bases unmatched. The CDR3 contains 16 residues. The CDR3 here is CASSSRDRGYNQPQHF. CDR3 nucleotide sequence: TGTGCCAGTAGTAGCCGGGACAGGGGATACAATCAGCCCCAGCATTTT.

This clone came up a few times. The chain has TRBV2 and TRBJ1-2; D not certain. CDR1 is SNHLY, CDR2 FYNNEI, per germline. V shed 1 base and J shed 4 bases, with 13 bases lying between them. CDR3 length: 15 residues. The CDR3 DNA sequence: TGTGCCAGCAGTGAAGGTGGGCAGTTGATCTATGGCTACACCTTC. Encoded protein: CASSEGGQLIYGYTF.

The CDR3 reads CASSSPGSFSGNTIYF. CDR3 nucleotides: TGTGCCAGTAGTTCTCCAGGGTCCTTCTCTGGAAACACCATATATTTT. The chain uses TRBV19 and TRBJ1-3; maybe TRBD1 (5 bases). The CDR3 is 16 residues long. V lost 5 bases to trimming and J lost 0 bases, with 14 bases between them. The germline V gene has CDR1 LNHDA and CDR2 SQIVND (reference sequence).

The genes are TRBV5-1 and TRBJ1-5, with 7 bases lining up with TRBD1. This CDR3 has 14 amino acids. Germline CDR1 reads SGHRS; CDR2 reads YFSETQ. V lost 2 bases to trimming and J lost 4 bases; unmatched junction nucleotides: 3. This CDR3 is CASSLGQVNQPQHF. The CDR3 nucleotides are TGCGCCAGCAGCTTAGGACAGGTTAATCAGCCCCAGCATTTT.

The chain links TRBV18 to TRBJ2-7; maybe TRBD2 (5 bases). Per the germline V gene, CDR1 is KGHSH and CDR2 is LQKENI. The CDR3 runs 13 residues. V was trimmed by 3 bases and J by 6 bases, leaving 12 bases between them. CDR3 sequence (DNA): TGTGCCAGCTCACCCGGGGTTACTGGCGAGCAGTACTTC. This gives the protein CASSPGVTGEQYF.

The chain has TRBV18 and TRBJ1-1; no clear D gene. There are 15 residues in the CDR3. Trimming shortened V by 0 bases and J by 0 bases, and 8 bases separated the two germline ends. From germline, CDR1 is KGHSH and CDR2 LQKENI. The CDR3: CASSPPNHLNTEAFF. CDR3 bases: TGTGCCAGCTCACCACCGAATCACTTGAACACTGAAGCTTTCTTT.

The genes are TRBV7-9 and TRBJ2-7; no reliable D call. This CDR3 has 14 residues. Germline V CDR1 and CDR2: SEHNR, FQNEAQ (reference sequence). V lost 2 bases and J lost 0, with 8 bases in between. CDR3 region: CASSLSEFSYEQYF. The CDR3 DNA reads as TGTGCCAGCAGCTTAAGCGAGTTCTCCTACGAGCAGTACTTC.

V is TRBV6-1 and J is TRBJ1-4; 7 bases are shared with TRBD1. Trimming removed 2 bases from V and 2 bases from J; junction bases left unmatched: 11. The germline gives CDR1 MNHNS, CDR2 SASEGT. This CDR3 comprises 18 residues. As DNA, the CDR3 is TGTGCCAGCAGTGAAAATTGGACAGGCCTTCTTACTAATGAAAAACTGTTTTTT. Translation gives CASSENWTGLLTNEKLFF.

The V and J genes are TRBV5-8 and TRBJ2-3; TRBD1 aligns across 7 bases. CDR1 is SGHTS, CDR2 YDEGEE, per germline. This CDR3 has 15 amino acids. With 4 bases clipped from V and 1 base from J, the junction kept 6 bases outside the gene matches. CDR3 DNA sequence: TGTGCCAGCAGCAATTATGGACAGGGCACAGATACGCAGTATTTT. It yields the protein CASSNYGQGTDTQYF.

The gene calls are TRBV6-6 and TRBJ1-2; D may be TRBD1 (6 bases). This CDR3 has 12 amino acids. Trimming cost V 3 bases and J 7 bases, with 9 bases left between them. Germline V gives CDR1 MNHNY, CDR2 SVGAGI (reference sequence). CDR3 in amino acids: CASSYSGVGYTF. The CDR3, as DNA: TGTGCCAGCAGTTATTCAGGGGTTGGCTACACCTTC.

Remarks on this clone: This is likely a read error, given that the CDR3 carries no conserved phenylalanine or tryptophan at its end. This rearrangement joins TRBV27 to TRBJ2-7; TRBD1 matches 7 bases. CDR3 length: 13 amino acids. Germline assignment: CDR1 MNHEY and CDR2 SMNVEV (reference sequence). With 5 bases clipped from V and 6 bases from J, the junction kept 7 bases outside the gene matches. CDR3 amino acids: CASSLGTAREQYL. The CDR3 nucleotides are TGTGCCAGCAGTCTCGGGACAGCGCGCGAGCAGTACCTC.

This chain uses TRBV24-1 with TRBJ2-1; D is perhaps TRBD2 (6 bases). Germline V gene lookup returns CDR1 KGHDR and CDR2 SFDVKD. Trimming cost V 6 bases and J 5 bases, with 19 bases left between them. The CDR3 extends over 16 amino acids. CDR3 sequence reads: CATSPTPGRGHNEQFF. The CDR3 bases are TGTGCCACCAGTCCCACACCCGGGAGAGGCCACAATGAGCAGTTCTTC.

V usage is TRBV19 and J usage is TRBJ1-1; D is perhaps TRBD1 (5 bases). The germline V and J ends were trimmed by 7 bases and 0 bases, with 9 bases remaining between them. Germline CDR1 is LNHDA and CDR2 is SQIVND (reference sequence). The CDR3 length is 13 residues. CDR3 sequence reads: CASIGGVNTEAFF. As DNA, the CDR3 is TGTGCCAGTATTGGGGGGGTGAACACTGAAGCTTTCTTT.

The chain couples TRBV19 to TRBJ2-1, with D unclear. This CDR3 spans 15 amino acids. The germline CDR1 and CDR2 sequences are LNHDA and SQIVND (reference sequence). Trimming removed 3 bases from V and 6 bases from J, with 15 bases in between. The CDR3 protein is CASSMRGLLANEQFF. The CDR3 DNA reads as TGTGCCAGTAGTATGCGAGGCCTTTTGGCCAATGAGCAGTTCTTC.